This T cell receptor beta chain was obtained from a study of T cell changes during pregnancy in multiple sclerosis. Measured with immunoSEQ multiplex PCR; TCRdb has only the in-frame clones, and not every one. This sample has about 49,000 clones; 90% occur once, and the top ten carry 5% to 5.5%. The CDR3 has 13 residues. The V end lost 5 bases, the J end lost 5 bases, and 12 bases lay between the germline ends. Germline CDR1 reads SEHNR; CDR2 reads FQNEAQ (reference sequence). This clonotype was sampled from a female donor in good health, enrolled as a control in a pregnancy study. Sequences were derived from peripheral blood, sampled after pregnancy. This chain joins TRBV7-9 and TRBJ1-1; D unclear. The CDR3 region is CASSAGIRTEAFF. The CDR3, as DNA: TGTGCCAGCAGCGCCGGGATCCGGACTGAAGCTTTCTTT.